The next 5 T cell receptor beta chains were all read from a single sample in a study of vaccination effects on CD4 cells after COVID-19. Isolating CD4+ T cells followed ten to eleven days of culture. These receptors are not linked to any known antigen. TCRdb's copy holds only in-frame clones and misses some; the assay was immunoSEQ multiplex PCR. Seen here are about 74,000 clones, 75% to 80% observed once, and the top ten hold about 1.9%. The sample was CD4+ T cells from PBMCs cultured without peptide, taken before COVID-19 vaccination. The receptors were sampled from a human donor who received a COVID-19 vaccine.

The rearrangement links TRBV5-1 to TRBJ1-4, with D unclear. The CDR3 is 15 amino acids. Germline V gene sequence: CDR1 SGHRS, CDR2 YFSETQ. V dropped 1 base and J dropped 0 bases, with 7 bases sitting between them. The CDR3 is CASSLFGTTNEKLFF. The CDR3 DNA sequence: TGCGCCAGCAGCTTGTTTGGGACAACTAATGAAAAACTGTTTTTT. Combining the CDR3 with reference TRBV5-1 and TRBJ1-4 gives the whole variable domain KAGVTQTPRYLIKTRGQQVTLSCSPISGHRSVSWYQQTPGQGLQFLFEYFSETQRNKGNFPGRFSGRQFSNSRSEMNVSTLELGDSALYLCASSLFGTTNEKLFFGSGTQLSVL.

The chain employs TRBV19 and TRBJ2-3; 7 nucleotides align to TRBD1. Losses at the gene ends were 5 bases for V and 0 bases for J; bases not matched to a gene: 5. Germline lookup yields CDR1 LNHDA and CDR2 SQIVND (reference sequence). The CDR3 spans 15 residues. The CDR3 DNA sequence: TGTGCCAGTAGTCTTACGACAGGGAGCACAGATACGCAGTATTTT. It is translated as CASSLTTGSTDTQYF.

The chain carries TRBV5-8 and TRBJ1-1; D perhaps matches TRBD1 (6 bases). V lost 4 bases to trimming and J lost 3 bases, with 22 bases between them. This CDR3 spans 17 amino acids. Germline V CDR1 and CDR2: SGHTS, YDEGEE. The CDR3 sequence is CASSLPLLRGLDTEAFF. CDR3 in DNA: TGTGCCAGCAGCCTACCATTACTACGGGGGCTGGACACTGAAGCTTTCTTT.

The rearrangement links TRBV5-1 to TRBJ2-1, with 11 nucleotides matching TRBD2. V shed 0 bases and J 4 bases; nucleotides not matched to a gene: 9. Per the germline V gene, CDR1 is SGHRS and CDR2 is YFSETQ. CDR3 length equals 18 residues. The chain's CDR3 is CASSLVALAGGLYNEQFF. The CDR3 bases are TGCGCCAGCAGCTTGGTGGCCCTAGCGGGGGGTCTATACAATGAGCAGTTCTTC.

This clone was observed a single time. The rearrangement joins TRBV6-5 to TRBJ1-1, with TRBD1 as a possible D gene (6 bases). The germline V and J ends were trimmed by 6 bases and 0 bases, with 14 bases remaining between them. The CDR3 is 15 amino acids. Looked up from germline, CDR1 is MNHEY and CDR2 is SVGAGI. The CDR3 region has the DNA TGTGCCAGCAGAGCGGACAGATCCATGAACACTGAAGCTTTCTTT. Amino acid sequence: CASRADRSMNTEAFF.